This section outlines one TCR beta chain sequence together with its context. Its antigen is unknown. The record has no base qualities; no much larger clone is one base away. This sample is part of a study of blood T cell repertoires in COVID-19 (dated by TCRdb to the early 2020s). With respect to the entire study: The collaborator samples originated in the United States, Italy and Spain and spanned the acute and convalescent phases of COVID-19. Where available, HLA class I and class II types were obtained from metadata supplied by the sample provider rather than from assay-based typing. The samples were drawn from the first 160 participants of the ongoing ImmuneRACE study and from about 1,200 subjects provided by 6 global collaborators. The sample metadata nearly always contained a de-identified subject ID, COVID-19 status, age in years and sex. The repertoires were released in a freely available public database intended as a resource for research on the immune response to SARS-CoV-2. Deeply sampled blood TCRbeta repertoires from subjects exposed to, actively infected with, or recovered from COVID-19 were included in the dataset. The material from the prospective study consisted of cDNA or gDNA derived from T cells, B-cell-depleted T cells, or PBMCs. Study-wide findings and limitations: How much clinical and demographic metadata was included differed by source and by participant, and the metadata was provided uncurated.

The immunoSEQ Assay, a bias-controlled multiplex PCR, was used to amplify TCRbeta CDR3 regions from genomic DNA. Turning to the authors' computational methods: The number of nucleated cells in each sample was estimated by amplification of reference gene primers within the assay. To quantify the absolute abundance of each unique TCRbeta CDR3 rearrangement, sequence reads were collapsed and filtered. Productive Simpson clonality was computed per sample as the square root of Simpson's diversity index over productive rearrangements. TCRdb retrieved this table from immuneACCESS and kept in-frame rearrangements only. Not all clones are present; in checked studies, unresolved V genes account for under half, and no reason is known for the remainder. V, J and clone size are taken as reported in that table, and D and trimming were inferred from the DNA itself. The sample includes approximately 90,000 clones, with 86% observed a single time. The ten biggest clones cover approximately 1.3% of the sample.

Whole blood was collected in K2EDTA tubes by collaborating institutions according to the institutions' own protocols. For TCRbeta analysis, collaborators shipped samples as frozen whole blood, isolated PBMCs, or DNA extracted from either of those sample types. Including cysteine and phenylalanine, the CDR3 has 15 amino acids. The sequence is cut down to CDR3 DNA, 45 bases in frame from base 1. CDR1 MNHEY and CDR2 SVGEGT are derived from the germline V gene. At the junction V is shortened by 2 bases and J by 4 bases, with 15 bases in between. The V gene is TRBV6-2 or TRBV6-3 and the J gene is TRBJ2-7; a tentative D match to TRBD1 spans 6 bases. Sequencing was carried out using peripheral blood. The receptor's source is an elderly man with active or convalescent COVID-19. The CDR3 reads CASSYPPQGGYEQYF. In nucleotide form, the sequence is TGTGCCAGCAGTTACCCCCCACAGGGCGGTTACGAGCAGTACTTC.